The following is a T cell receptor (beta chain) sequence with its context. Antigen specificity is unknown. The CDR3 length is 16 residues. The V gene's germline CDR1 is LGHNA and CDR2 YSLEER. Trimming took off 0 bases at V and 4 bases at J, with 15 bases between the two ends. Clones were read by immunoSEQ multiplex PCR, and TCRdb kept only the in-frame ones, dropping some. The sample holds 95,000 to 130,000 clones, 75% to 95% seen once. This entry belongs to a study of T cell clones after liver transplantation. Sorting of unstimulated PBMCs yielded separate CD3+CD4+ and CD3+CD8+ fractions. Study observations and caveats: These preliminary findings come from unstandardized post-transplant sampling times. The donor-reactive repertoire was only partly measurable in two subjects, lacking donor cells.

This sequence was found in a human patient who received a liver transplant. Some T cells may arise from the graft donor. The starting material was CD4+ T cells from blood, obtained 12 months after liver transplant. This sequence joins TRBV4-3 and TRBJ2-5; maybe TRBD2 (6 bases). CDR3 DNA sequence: TGCGCCAGCAGCCAAGAGGCTGGGGACGGGAGAGAGACCCAGTACTTC. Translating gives CASSQEAGDGRETQYF.